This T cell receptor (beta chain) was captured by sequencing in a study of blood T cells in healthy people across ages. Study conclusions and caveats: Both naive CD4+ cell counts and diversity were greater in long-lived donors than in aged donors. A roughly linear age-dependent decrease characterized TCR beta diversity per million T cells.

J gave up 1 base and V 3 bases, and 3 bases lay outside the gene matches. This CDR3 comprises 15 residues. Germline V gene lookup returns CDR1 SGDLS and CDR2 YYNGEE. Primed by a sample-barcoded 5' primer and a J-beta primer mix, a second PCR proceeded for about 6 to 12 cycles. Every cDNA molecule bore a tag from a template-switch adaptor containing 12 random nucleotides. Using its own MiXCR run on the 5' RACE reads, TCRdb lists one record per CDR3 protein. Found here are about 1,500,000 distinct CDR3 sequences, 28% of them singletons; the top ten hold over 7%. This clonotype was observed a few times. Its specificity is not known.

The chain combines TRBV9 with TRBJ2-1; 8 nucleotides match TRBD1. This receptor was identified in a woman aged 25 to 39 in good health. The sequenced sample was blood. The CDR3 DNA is TGTGCCAGCAGCGGACAGGGGACATCCTACAATGAGCAGTTCTTC. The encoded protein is CASSGQGTSYNEQFF.